A single sample is the source of the 2 T cell receptor beta chains below, sequenced in a study of cytomegalovirus exposure and HLA in healthy donors. Primers for the PCR totalled 60 Vbeta and 13 Jbeta. TCRdb's table, derived via immunoSEQ multiplex PCR, lists solely in-frame clones and lacks some. The table lists around 140,000 clones, more than 70% of them singletons. Material: PBMCs. The receptors shown here come from a male donor in good health and CMV-seronegative.

V gene TRBV29-1 combines with J gene TRBJ1-2; weak D call: TRBD1 (6 bases). The CDR3 contains 13 residues. Between the trimmed V and J ends, which lost 4 bases and 6 bases, there was a span of 15 bases. Germline V gene data show CDR1 as SQVTM and CDR2 as ANQGSEA. The CDR3 nucleotides read TGCAGCGTTGGCCACAGGGTTGACAATGGCTACACCTTC. As protein: CSVGHRVDNGYTF.

The V and J genes are TRBV7-2 and TRBJ1-5; no definite D call. Germline CDR1 is SGHTA and CDR2 is FQGNSA. Trimming pared 3 bases from V and 3 bases from J, leaving 9 bases between. The CDR3 loop spans 14 amino acids. The CDR3, as DNA: TGTGCCAGCAGCTTTATCGGGATCAATCAGCCCCAGCATTTT. This sequence encodes CASSFIGINQPQHF.